Shown below are 19 T cell receptor beta chains from a single sample sequenced in a study of shared clonotypes between healthy human individuals. In the naive CD8 group, cells lacked CD45RO and were positively selected for CCR7, so terminally differentiated effector memory CD45RA+ cells were left out. The table came from immunoSEQ multiplex PCR; TCRdb's copy has only in-frame clones and leaves some out. The sample has roughly 890,000 clones, 92% seen once. The sample was naive CD8+ T cells sorted from blood. All receptors derive from a man aged 30 to 45 in good health.

The chain joins TRBV28 to TRBJ2-7; TRBD1 matches 9 bases. The germline CDR1 and CDR2 sequences are MDHEN and SYDVKM. The CDR3 runs to 12 residues. V gave up 8 bases and J gave up 4 bases; unmatched junction bases: 3. The CDR3 here is CASRDREYEQYF. CDR3 bases: TGTGCCAGCCGGGACAGGGAGTACGAGCAGTACTTC. Full variable domain (remainder filled in from reference TRBV28 and TRBJ2-7): DVKVTQSSRYLVKRTGEKVFLECVQDMDHENMFWYRQDPGLGLRLIYFSYDVKMKEKGDIPEGYSVSREKKERFSLILESASTNQTSMYLCASRDREYEQYFGPGTRLTVT.

As concerns this clone: Other DNA sequences in this sample translate to the same CDR3. The chain is built from TRBV7-9 and TRBJ1-1; 9 nucleotides match TRBD1. V shed 4 bases, J shed 4 bases, and the junction held 4 bases outside the gene matches. The CDR3 spans 14 residues. The germline V gene encodes CDR1 SEHNR and CDR2 FQNEAQ (reference sequence). The CDR3 DNA follows: TGTGCCAGCAGCTCGGGACAGGGTGCCACTGAAGCTTTCTTT. This encodes CASSSGQGATEAFF.

The rearrangement links TRBV7-2 to TRBJ1-1; maybe TRBD1 (5 bases). Germline V gives CDR1 SGHTA, CDR2 FQGNSA. Trimming left V 5 bases short and J 0 bases short, with 16 bases between. This CDR3 has 16 amino acids. The CDR3 sequence: CASSAGGRVMNTEAFF. The CDR3 DNA reads TGTGCCAGCAGCGCCGGGGGGAGAGTCATGAACACTGAAGCTTTCTTT. Looking up the rest from reference TRBV7-2 and TRBJ1-1 gives the full variable domain: GAGVSQSPSNKVTEKGKDVELRCDPISGHTALYWYRQSLGQGLEFLIYFQGNSAPDKSGLPSDRFSAERTGGSVSTLTIQRTQQEDSAVYLCASSAGGRVMNTEAFFGQGTRLTVV.

The genes are TRBV5-1 and TRBJ2-3, with D maybe TRBD1 (6 bases). This CDR3 is built from 15 residues. CDR1 SGHRS and CDR2 YFSETQ come from the germline V gene. V shed 4 bases and J shed 0 bases, with 12 bases lying between them. DNA of the CDR3: TGCGCCAGCAGCCCGGACAGCCAGAGCACAGATACGCAGTATTTT. Translated: CASSPDSQSTDTQYF.

This chain links TRBV11-2 with TRBJ2-1; 8 bases are a match to TRBD2. Germline trimming cut 5 bases from V and 8 bases from J; bases unmatched to any gene: 14. The length of the CDR3 is 16 residues. Germline values: CDR1 SGHAT, CDR2 FQNNGV. This chain's CDR3 is CASSEVGLESLDEQFF. CDR3 nucleotide sequence: TGTGCCAGCAGCGAAGTGGGACTAGAGTCATTGGATGAGCAGTTCTTC.

The V call is TRBV27, the J call TRBJ2-2, with D possibly TRBD1 on 5 matching bases. The length of the CDR3 is 13 residues. Germline loops: CDR1 MNHEY, CDR2 SMNVEV (reference sequence). V lost 2 bases to trimming and J lost 10 bases, with 11 bases between them. This chain's CDR3 is CASSLGADKELFF. The DNA of the CDR3 is TGTGCCAGCAGTTTAGGGGCAGACAAGGAGCTGTTTTTT.

In its sample, this clone was seen once. The J gene is TRBJ2-5, the V gene TRBV7-9; D unresolved. Germline V gives CDR1 SEHNR, CDR2 FQNEAQ (reference sequence). The CDR3 sequence is 16 residues long. V was clipped by 5 bases and J by 0 bases, with 16 bases between them. The chain's CDR3 is CASSPLAGVYQETQYF. In DNA form, the CDR3 reads TGTGCCAGCAGCCCGCTTGCTGGAGTGTACCAAGAGACCCAGTACTTC.

Here the CDR3 reads CASSVLAGINEQFF. The CDR3 bases are TGTGCCAGCAGTGTGCTGGCGGGGATCAATGAGCAGTTCTTC. This sequence joins TRBV2 and TRBJ2-1; D perhaps matches TRBD2 (6 bases). V lost 4 bases and J lost 6, with 13 bases in between. Germline CDR1 and CDR2: SNHLY and FYNNEI. There are 14 residues in the CDR3.

The chain is built from TRBV19 and TRBJ2-7; possible D gene TRBD2, 5 bases. Germline V gene sequence: CDR1 LNHDA, CDR2 SQIVND (reference sequence). The CDR3 consists of 18 residues. Trimming took off 3 bases at V and 0 bases at J, with 21 bases between the two ends. This chain's CDR3 is CASSIRSGEPGSSYEQYF. Here the CDR3 DNA reads TGTGCCAGTAGTATCCGAAGCGGTGAGCCAGGCAGCTCCTACGAGCAGTACTTC.

This rearrangement joins TRBV11-2 to TRBJ1-1, with TRBD1 as a possible D gene (6 bases). Germline V lookup: CDR1 SGHAT, CDR2 FQNNGV. This CDR3 comprises 17 residues. V was trimmed by 2 bases and J by 5 bases, leaving 21 bases between them. CDR3 sequence (DNA): TGTGCCAGCAGCTTATACCCCCAGGGGAACAGAAGGACTGAAGCTTTCTTT. This sequence encodes CASSLYPQGNRRTEAFF.

The chain carries TRBV5-4 and TRBJ2-7; perhaps TRBD2 as D (6 bases). Germline loops: CDR1 SGHNT, CDR2 YYREEE (reference sequence). This CDR3 region has 18 residues. The germline V and J ends were trimmed by 4 bases and 1 base, with 24 bases remaining between them. The CDR3 DNA sequence: TGTGCCAGCAGCGCAATTGGTTCTGGTTCCGGACTATCCTACGAGCAGTACTTC. It encodes CASSAIGSGSGLSYEQYF.

The gene calls are TRBV25-1 and TRBJ2-2, with D unresolved. Trimming took 0 bases from V and 7 from J, leaving 9 bases between them. CDR1 and CDR2 (germline): MGHDK, SYGVNS. The CDR3 is 14 amino acids. CDR3 bases: TGTGCCAGCAGTGAATATATGTTGGGCGGGGAGCTGTTTTTT. The encoded protein is CASSEYMLGGELFF.

This chain uses TRBV7-9 with TRBJ2-6; D is unresolved. Trimming pared 1 base from V and 1 base from J, leaving 8 bases between. CDR1 and CDR2 from the germline V gene are SEHNR and FQNEAQ (reference sequence). The CDR3 extends over 16 amino acids. The CDR3 loop reads CASSLGLGSGANVLTF. CDR3 DNA: TGTGCCAGCAGCTTAGGGTTAGGATCTGGGGCCAACGTCCTGACTTTC.

This rearrangement joins TRBV4-1 to TRBJ2-7, with D maybe TRBD2 (6 bases). Germline CDR1 reads MGHRA; CDR2 reads YSYEKL. Deletions cut 1 base from V and 2 bases from J, with 12 bases between. This CDR3 has 15 residues. Here the CDR3 reads CASSQAEGLTYEQYF. CDR3 DNA sequence: TGCGCCAGCAGCCAAGCGGAGGGACTTACCTACGAGCAGTACTTC.

This clone was seen once. This sequence joins TRBV6-1 and TRBJ2-6; 9 bases fit TRBD2. Germline CDR1 and CDR2: MNHNS and SASEGT. The CDR3 extends over 18 amino acids. V gave up 6 bases and J gave up 0 bases; unmatched junction bases: 9. The DNA of the CDR3 is TGTGCCAGCAGGGAAAGACTAGCGGAGAACTCTGGGGCCAACGTCCTGACTTTC. Translated: CASRERLAENSGANVLTF.

The rearrangement links TRBV2 to TRBJ1-5; TRBD1 aligns across 10 bases. The CDR3 totals 14 residues. Germline V gene sequence: CDR1 SNHLY, CDR2 FYNNEI. V dropped 6 bases and J dropped 5; count of bases not matched to a gene: 4. The CDR3: CASRGQGFHQPQHF. CDR3 nucleotides: TGTGCCAGCAGGGGACAGGGGTTTCATCAGCCCCAGCATTTT. Supplemented by reference TRBV2 and TRBJ1-5, the full variable domain reads EPEVTQTPSHQVTQMGQEVILRCVPISNHLYFYWYRQILGQKVEFLVSFYNNEISEKSEIFDDQFSVERPDGSNFTLKIRSTKLEDSAMYFCASRGQGFHQPQHFGDGTRLSIL.

The chain joins TRBV5-4 to TRBJ2-3; 10 bases are shared with TRBD2. The V segment lost 9 bases and the J segment 3 bases; nucleotides outside the gene matches: 13. The CDR3 length is 16 residues. Looked up from germline, CDR1 is SGHNT and CDR2 is YYREEE (reference sequence). The CDR3 DNA reads as TGTGCCATCGGGGGAGCGGGAGGGGGAGGAACAGATACGCAGTATTTT. It encodes CAIGGAGGGGTDTQYF.

The rearrangement links TRBV6-6 to TRBJ2-2, with D possibly matching TRBD2 (5 bases). The germline V gene has CDR1 MNHNY and CDR2 SVGAGI (reference sequence). The CDR3 length is 15 residues. V shed 6 bases and J shed 4 bases, with 15 bases lying between them. CDR3 sequence reads: CASSTARGGTGELFF. CDR3 sequence (DNA): TGTGCCAGCAGCACAGCCCGAGGAGGCACCGGGGAGCTGTTTTTT.

The chain employs TRBV29-1 and TRBJ2-4; D unclear. The CDR3 is 13 amino acids. The V gene lost 4 bases and the J gene lost 0 bases, with 7 bases spanning the gap. CDR1 and CDR2 from the germline V gene are SQVTM and ANQGSEA. The CDR3 region is CSVVTVAKNIQYF. The CDR3 DNA reads TGCAGCGTTGTGACCGTAGCCAAAAACATTCAGTACTTC.